This T cell receptor beta chain derives from a study of cytomegalovirus exposure and HLA in healthy donors (TCRdb year 2017). Study-wide context: An earlier analysis of roughly 500 of the donors reported 250 to 350 Gb of sequence data and 120 million or so unique TCR beta sequences from about 179 million T cells. An early release that covered some 630 HLA-typed donors contained about 290 gigabases of sequencing data and tens of millions of unique TCR sequences. Of the 300 to 500 genotyped donors, less than 90% were placed in the genetic ancestry cluster associated with self-reported Caucasian donors. The aim of the study was to test whether cataloging public T cell receptors could identify signatures of past pathogen exposure. The study used immunosequencing to profile the T cell repertoires of several hundred subjects and linked those repertoires to cytomegalovirus serostatus. Along with the approximately 700-subject first cohort, a separate validation cohort of over 90 different subjects was used. To predict cytomegalovirus infection status, the study combined high-throughput TCR immunosequencing, statistical association of individual TCRs with disease status, and machine learning. A later analysis re-examined previously published TCR beta repertoires from over 500 donors and added high-resolution HLA genotyping to investigate patterns of TCR occurrence. Rather than drawing on any new phenotypic data, the later analysis identified candidate immune exposures from TCR beta sequences and the way those sequences occurred across donors. An earlier analysis of around 640 of the donors used high-throughput TCR beta sequencing to judge whether each TCR beta V gene segment behaved as functional or pseudogenic. Donor age, sex, ethnicity and CMV serostatus were compiled alongside the repertoire data. A later genetic analysis used genome-wide SNP genotypes for about three fifths of the 666 donors, treating that subset as a discovery cohort. All discovery cohort repertoires had been generated on a single sequencing platform. Both class I and class II loci were covered by HLA typing, at four-digit resolution. The number of donors typed differed by locus, with 629-630 for A, B, C, DRB1 and DQB1, around 500 for DQA1, over 600 for DPA1, and around 430 for DPB1. A handful of DR-DQ haplotypes were handled as single units for association and clustering because linkage in the cohort was strong. On average, around 230,000 unique TCR beta nucleotide sequences were sequenced per donor among fewer than 500 genotyped donors of the cohort, with roughly 19% of those sequences being non-productive.

Unmatched junction bases come to 16, with V trimmed by 5 bases and J by 4 bases. Per the germline V gene, SGHTA is the CDR1 and FQGNSA is the CDR2. The CDR3 runs 19 residues from the cysteine to the phenylalanine. Of the read, only the CDR3 DNA is kept; its 57 bases are in frame from base 1. The protocol used for the library was the immunoSEQ multiplex PCR assay. For the multiplex PCR, a mixture combining 60 forward primers for TCR Vbeta segments and 13 reverse primers for TCR Jbeta segments was used. A multiplex PCR assay on genomic DNA amplified the CDR3 region of rearranged TCR beta genes. On the Illumina HiSeq System, the amplified TCR beta libraries were sequenced as 87-base-pair reads. The source study handled its data this way. Across the 700 or so repertoires, a later analysis counted roughly 77 million unique TCR beta chains, some 11 million of which were shared by at least two donors. To remove PCR and sequencing errors, raw reads were error-corrected and collapsed into unique sequences using a nearest-neighbor algorithm that merged closely related sequences. V, D and J gene segments were assigned by aligning CDR3 sequences to IMGT reference sequences. For a sequence to be retained, a match of at least six nucleotides was required to both a V gene segment and a J gene segment. A rearrangement counted as productive if the CDR3 had no stop codons and remained in frame with V and J, and every other rearrangement counted as non-productive. CDR3 was defined according to IMGT convention as the region running from the second conserved V-encoded cysteine to the conserved J-encoded phenylalanine. The earlier analysis of around 640 of the donors excluded sequences that lacked an unambiguous match to a single V gene segment. An earlier analysis of some 500 of the donors classified V segments as functional when productive rearrangements were above 56.7% and as segregating when the standard deviation between donors was above 5%. A statistical classification framework was developed to diagnose cytomegalovirus status using the catalog of TCR beta chain sequences. V and J gene assignment, in a later analysis, came from comparing TCR nucleotide sequences with IMGT/GENE-DB human TR gene sequences. The TCRdist pipeline was used in a later analysis to assign CDR3 sequences and most-parsimonious VDJ recombination scenarios. In a later analysis, every TCR beta chain was defined by the combination of its CDR3 amino acid sequence and its V-gene family, and reads without a unique V-gene family were dropped. A later analysis removed 592 highly shared, low-generation-probability nucleotide sequences to deal with suspected cross-contamination and a sequencing artifact. For each public chain, a later analysis derived a clonal expansion index from normalized ranks of inferred template counts within each repertoire. Generation probabilities in a later analysis came from a VDJ recombination model fitted to out-of-frame rearrangements, and those results were checked against IGoR. In a later analysis, hypergeometric tests were used to score TCR-TCR, TCR-HLA and TCR-CMV co-occurrence, with a repertoire-size bias correction applied to TCR pairs. False discovery rates were estimated in a later analysis by permuting HLA or CMV assignments 20 times. In a later analysis, co-occurring TCRs were grouped using DBSCAN, and TCRdist sequence similarity was added for clustering within HLA-allele-positive subsets. Co-occurrence clustering excluded repertoires with fewer than 30,000 or more than 120,000 public chains, plus five with anomalous nucleotide sharing. This is the immuneACCESS table as TCRdb keeps it, with only in-frame sequences that have V and J called. A part of the clones is gone; compared with another copy, unresolved V genes explain less than half, and the rest is unexplained. D and trimming come from the DNA, and the V and J calls and clone size come from that table. This sample has 150,000 or so clones in its table, and approximately 73% of those were observed once. Of the sample, 10% is held by the ten largest clones.

The cohort comprised hundreds of healthy bone marrow donors. At the time of sampling, every cohort member was nominally healthy, though immune exposures that went unrecorded were likely present. The donor was CMV seropositive and was included in the group of 250 to 300 seropositive cohort members. Each donor provided a peripheral blood sample, and peripheral blood mononuclear cells were used for TCR beta sequencing. Genomic DNA extraction from the blood cell samples was performed with the Qiagen DNeasy Blood Extraction Kit. The sample holds one count of this clone. Its antigen remains unidentified. It has no much larger one-base neighbor in the sample; base qualities were not kept. The investigation overall reported the following: Because HLA typing was missing for some donors at each locus, association tests included only the typed subset. A further reported finding was that TCR beta sequences accurately predicted the HLA-A and HLA-B alleles for most subjects in the first cohort. An earlier analysis of 587 of the donors showed that most TCR beta V segments appeared in productive rearrangements either about 87% or about 30% of the time, which broadly matched IMGT annotations. An association between a missense DCLRE1C variant and V-gene and J-gene trimming of TCR beta chains was found in a later genetic analysis and replicated in an independent cohort. Most TCR sequences were seen in very few donors, while some public TCRs were found in many individuals. Because counts were too low, fewer than 20 rarely observed V segments, including chromosome 9 orphons, were excluded from the earlier analysis of 587 of the donors. At a false discovery rate of 0.05, a later analysis linked 16,000 or so TCR beta sequences to specific HLA alleles. In a later genetic analysis, fewer N-insertions in productive TCRs were reported among donors in an Asian-associated ancestry cluster than the approximately 710-donor mean. A later analysis found that HLA-associated TCR beta chains were more clonally expanded and had lower generation probabilities than equally common non-associated chains. In the study, about 150 TCR beta chains were listed as associated with cytomegalovirus. Cytomegalovirus status was reported to be diagnosed by the classifier with high specificity and sensitivity in both the original and validation cohorts. CMV serostatus was the only immune exposure information available for the cohort. The cohort was sequenced for TCR beta chains only, and without alpha or paired-chain data the features that could be detected were limited. Sequencing depth was assumed to be roughly uniform across donors in the presence/absence analyses, though that assumption may not hold. When HLA alleles, especially DR and DQ, strongly co-occurred, TCR associations were difficult to assign to individual alleles. In a later analysis, several top co-occurrence clusters were reported to appear linked to parvovirus B19, influenza, CMV and Epstein-Barr virus. It was suggested by the authors that the approach could potentially be generalized to other disease states and immunological phenotypes. Linkage disequilibrium might explain the correlated functional status among segregating V segments, but an unknown experimental factor could not be ruled out. A cluster of highly shared sequence variants was judged likely to be a technical artifact of the sequencing pipeline. In a later analysis, TCR association rates were found to vary across HLA loci, with the most associated TCRs seen for DRB1 alleles and the fewest for HLA-C alleles. Some IMGT-functional V segments, including TRBV6-2 and TRBV6-3, could not be told apart with the 87-base-pair reads, so those segments were excluded. Most CMV-associated TCR beta chains appeared to be HLA-restricted in a later analysis, and the HLA associations seemed to be driven largely by CMV exposure. A few of the identified cytomegalovirus-associated TCR beta chains were confirmed in vitro to be specific for cytomegalovirus antigens.

This chain joins TRBV7-2 to TRBJ2-3, with 12 bases aligning to TRBD2. Input material: PBMCs. The receptor was derived from a man younger than 40 in good health and CMV-seropositive. At the DNA level, the sequence is TGTGCCAGCAGCCTGCTAGCTAGCGGGAGGGCCCTCGGCCCAGATACGCAGTATTTT. Its coded protein is CASSLLASGRALGPDTQYF.